Presented here are 11 T cell receptor beta chains from one specimen sequenced in a study of blood T cell repertoires in COVID-19. Profiling relied on immunoSEQ multiplex PCR, and the TCRdb table lists in-frame clones only, not all of them. The sample holds about 210,000 clones, over 70% seen once. Sequences were obtained from peripheral blood. The receptors were sampled from a man between 50 and 59 years old with active or convalescent COVID-19.

The V call is TRBV27, the J call TRBJ2-7; possibly TRBD2 for D (5 bases). Germline loops: CDR1 MNHEY, CDR2 SMNVEV (reference sequence). The CDR3 spans 13 residues. Deletions cut 7 bases from V and 2 bases from J, with 12 bases between. The CDR3 sequence: CASIRTGTYEQYF. CDR3 DNA: TGTGCCAGCATCCGGACGGGAACCTACGAGCAGTACTTC.

This rearrangement joins TRBV21-1 to TRBJ2-7; TRBD2, the table's D call, lacks a check against the DNA. TRBV21-1 is assigned pseudogene status. The CDR3 is made up of 17 amino acids. The CDR3 sequence is CASSKAGRAGARNEQYF. The DNA of the CDR3 is TGTGCCAGCAGCAAGGCGGGGCGGGCGGGAGCAAGGAACGAGCAGTACTTC.

This chain joins TRBV29-1 and TRBJ1-2; no reliable D call. Germline V gene data show CDR1 as SQVTM and CDR2 as ANQGSEA. V gave up 4 bases and J gave up 9 bases, with 12 bases separating them. This CDR3 region has 11 residues. CDR3 protein: CSVGLSGSYTF. CDR3 DNA sequence: TGCAGCGTTGGACTTTCCGGGAGCTACACCTTC.

The rearrangement links TRBV6-5 to TRBJ1-1; perhaps TRBD1 as D (6 bases). The V end lost 4 bases, the J end lost 8 bases, and 14 bases lay between the germline ends. Germline CDR1 and CDR2: MNHEY and SVGAGI. The CDR3 consists of 13 residues. The CDR3 reads CASSSPGHLEAFF. The CDR3 coding sequence is TGTGCCAGCAGTTCCCCGGGACACCTCGAAGCTTTCTTT.

V usage is TRBV19 and J usage is TRBJ1-4, with D uncertain. CDR1 and CDR2 from the germline V gene are LNHDA and SQIVND (reference sequence). The germline V and J ends were trimmed by 5 bases and 6 bases, with 19 bases remaining between them. The CDR3 has 16 residues. The CDR3 loop reads CASSPGRELGDEKLFF. As DNA, the CDR3 is TGTGCCAGTAGTCCCGGACGGGAACTTGGGGATGAAAAACTGTTTTTT.

The V gene is TRBV5-1, the J gene TRBJ1-2; TRBD1 matches 7 bases. The CDR3 totals 15 residues. After removal of 5 bases from V and 1 base from J, the junction contained 8 bases not matched to a gene. CDR1 and CDR2 (germline): SGHRS, YFSETQ. The CDR3 is CASRRRDSLNYGYTF. The CDR3 DNA reads TGCGCCAGCAGACGTCGGGACAGTCTTAACTATGGCTACACCTTC. Using reference TRBV5-1 and TRBJ1-2 for the parts outside the CDR3, the full variable domain is KAGVTQTPRYLIKTRGQQVTLSCSPISGHRSVSWYQQTPGQGLQFLFEYFSETQRNKGNFPGRFSGRQFSNSRSEMNVSTLELGDSALYLCASRRRDSLNYGYTFGSGTRLTVV.

The chain carries TRBV27 and TRBJ2-5, with 11 bases matching TRBD1. CDR1 MNHEY and CDR2 SMNVEV come from the germline V gene (reference sequence). The CDR3 loop spans 18 amino acids. Trimming removed 0 bases from V and 4 bases from J; junction bases left unmatched: 10. The CDR3 region has the DNA TGTGCCAGCAGTTTATCATATCGGACAGGGGGCATGTTAGAGACCCAGTACTTC. Amino acid sequence: CASSLSYRTGGMLETQYF.

V usage is TRBV5-1 and J usage is TRBJ1-1; D remains ambiguous. This CDR3 comprises 13 residues. Trimming took 5 bases from V and 0 from J, leaving 8 bases between them. Per the germline V gene, CDR1 is SGHRS and CDR2 is YFSETQ. CDR3 in amino acids: CASRRELNTEAFF. CDR3 DNA sequence: TGCGCCAGCAGACGGGAGTTGAACACTGAAGCTTTCTTT.

This chain links TRBV19 with TRBJ2-2; 10 bases are shared with TRBD2. The CDR3 is 15 amino acids. Germline CDR1 and CDR2: LNHDA and SQIVND (reference sequence). The junction had 5 bases not matched to a gene; V was cut back by 7 bases and J by 3 bases. The CDR3 nucleotides read TGTGCCAGTAAAAAGCGGGAGGGCGACACCGGGGAGCTGTTTTTT. This gives the protein CASKKREGDTGELFF.

The chain carries TRBV5-4 and TRBJ1-2; D may be TRBD1 (6 bases). Germline CDR1 and CDR2: SGHNT and YYREEE (reference sequence). V shed 4 bases and J shed 4 bases, with 11 bases lying between them. The CDR3 runs to 13 residues. The CDR3 coding sequence is TGTGCCAGCAGCCGACAGGCTCTCTATGGCTACACCTTC. Translated, it gives CASSRQALYGYTF.

The chain uses TRBV6-5 and TRBJ1-2; 9 bases are shared with TRBD1. CDR3 length equals 15 residues. V lost 0 bases to trimming and J lost 7 bases; unmatched junction nucleotides: 6. Germline values: CDR1 MNHEY, CDR2 SVGAGI. The CDR3 DNA is TGTGCCAGCAGTTACTCCGCGGGACAGGGTACTGGCTACACCTTC. Protein sequence: CASSYSAGQGTGYTF.